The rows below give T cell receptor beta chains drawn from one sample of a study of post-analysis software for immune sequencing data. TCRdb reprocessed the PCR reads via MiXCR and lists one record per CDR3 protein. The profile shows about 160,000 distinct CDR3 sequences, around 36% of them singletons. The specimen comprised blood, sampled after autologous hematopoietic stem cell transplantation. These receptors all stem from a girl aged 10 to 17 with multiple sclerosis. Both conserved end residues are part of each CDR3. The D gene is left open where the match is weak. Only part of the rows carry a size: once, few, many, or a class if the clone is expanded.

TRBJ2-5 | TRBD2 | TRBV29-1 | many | TGCAGCGCTAAGCGCGGGACTAGCGGGAGTTTAGAGACCCAGTACTTC | CSAKRGTSGSLETQYF
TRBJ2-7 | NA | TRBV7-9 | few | TGTGCCAGCAGCTTAGTAGTGACAGATGGGGAGCAGTACTTC | CASSLVVTDGEQYF
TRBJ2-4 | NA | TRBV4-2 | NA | TGTGCCAGCAGCTCGTTGGGGGGGCGGAACATTCAGTACTTC | CASSSLGGRNIQYF
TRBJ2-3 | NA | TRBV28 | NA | TGTGCCAGCAGTTTTAGGGGCGCTTGGACAGATACGCAGTATTTT | CASSFRGAWTDTQYF
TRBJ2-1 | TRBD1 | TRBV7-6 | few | TGTGCCAGCAGTAAACCCGGGACAGGGGTCAAGGAGCAGTTCTTC | CASSKPGTGVKEQFF
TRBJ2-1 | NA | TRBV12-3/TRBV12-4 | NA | TGTGCCAGCAGTTTGGGTTCGGTCTACAATGAGCAGTTCTTC | CASSLGSVYNEQFF
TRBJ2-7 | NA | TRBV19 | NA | TGTGCCAGTAGCACGCTAGAGGCCTACGAGCAGTACTTC | CASSTLEAYEQYF
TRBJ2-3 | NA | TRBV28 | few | TGTGCCAGCCGCAACGCCGGGACATTGACTAGCACAGATACGCAGTATTTT | CASRNAGTLTSTDTQYF
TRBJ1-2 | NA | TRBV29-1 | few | TGCAGCGTTGAAGGGCAGTCTTATGGCTACACCTTC | CSVEGQSYGYTF
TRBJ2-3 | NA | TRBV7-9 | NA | TGTGCCAGCAGTTGGTCCGGTAGCCGAATCTTGGGGACAGATACGCAGTATTTT | CASSWSGSRILGTDTQYF
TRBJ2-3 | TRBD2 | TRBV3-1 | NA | TGTGCCAGCAGCCAAGGAGGGACTAGCGGGAGGTGTGGGTCTAGCACAGATACGCAGTATTTT | CASSQGGTSGRCGSSTDTQYF
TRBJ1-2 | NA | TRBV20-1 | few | TGCAGTGCTCCCGACCACTATGGCTACACCTTC | CSAPDHYGYTF
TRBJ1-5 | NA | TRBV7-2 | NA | TGTGCCAGCAGCTACAGGGCAGGGTCGGATCAGCCCCAGCATTTT | CASSYRAGSDQPQHF
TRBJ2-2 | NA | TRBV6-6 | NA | TGTGCCAGCAGTTTTGACGCCACGGGCACCGGGGAGCTGTTTTTT | CASSFDATGTGELFF
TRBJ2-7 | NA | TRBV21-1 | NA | TGTGCCAGCAGCATCCCGGAGACCTGCTACGAGCAGTACTTC | CASSIPETCYEQYF
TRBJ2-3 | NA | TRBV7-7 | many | TGTGCTAGCAGCTTGGGGAGCGGGTCTAGCACAGATACGCAGTATTTT | CASSLGSGSSTDTQYF
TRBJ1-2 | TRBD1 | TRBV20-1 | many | TGCAGTGCTCCGGACAGGGGCACCTATGGCTACACCTTC | CSAPDRGTYGYTF
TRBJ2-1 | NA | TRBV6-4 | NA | TGTGCCAGCAGTGACTCGACAGAGGGTGAGCAGTTCTTC | CASSDSTEGEQFF
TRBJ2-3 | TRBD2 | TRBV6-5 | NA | TGTGCCAGCAGTTACTTGACTAGCGGGTCGCGGGGTACGCAGTATTTT | CASSYLTSGSRGTQYF
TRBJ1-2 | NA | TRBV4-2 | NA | TGTGCCAGCAGCCAAGATAGTGGGGGAGACTATGGCTACACCTTC | CASSQDSGGDYGYTF
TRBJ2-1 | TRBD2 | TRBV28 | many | TGTGCCAGCAGGGCCCCGGGCGGGAGTAATGAGCAGTTCTTC | CASRAPGGSNEQFF
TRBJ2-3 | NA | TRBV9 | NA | TGTGCCAGCGGAGGGCCCTCGGATACGCAGTATTTT | CASGGPSDTQYF
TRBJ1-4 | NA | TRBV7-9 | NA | TGTGCCAGCAGCTTAGCCGGGGGAAAACTGTTTTTT | CASSLAGGKLFF
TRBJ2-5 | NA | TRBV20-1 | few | TGCAGTGCTAGAGACGCGCTAGCGGAGACCCAGTACTTC | CSARDALAETQYF
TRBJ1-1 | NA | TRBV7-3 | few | TGTGCCAGCAGCTTGGACGAGAGGACTGAAGCTTTCTTT | CASSLDERTEAFF
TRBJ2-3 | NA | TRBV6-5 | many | TGTGCCAGCAGTTATACGGCGGCTAGCACAGATACGCAGTATTTT | CASSYTAASTDTQYF
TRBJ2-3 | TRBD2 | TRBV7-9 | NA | TGTGCCAGCAGCCGTGGAACTAGCGGTTCGGGTACGCAGTATTTT | CASSRGTSGSGTQYF
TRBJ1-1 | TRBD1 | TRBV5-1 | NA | TGCGCCAGCTATACGCCGGGGACAGAGAACACTGAAGCTTTCTTT | CASYTPGTENTEAFF
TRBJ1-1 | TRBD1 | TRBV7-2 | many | TGTGCCAGCAGCCGGGACAGGGGGTCTGAAGCTTTCTTT | CASSRDRGSEAFF
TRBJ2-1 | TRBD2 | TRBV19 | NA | TGTGCCAGTAGTCCCCGGACTAGCGGGTTTGTTAATGAGCAGTTCTTC | CASSPRTSGFVNEQFF
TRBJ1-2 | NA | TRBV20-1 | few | TGCAGTGCTAGAGGGGATGGCTACACCTTC | CSARGDGYTF
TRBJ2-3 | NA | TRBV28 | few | TGTGCCAGCATCACGAGAGATACAGATACGCAGTATTTT | CASITRDTDTQYF
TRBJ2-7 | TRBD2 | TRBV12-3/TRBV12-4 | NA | TGTGCCAGCAGTTTTGTGGTGGCGGGAGCTAGCAACGAGCAGTACTTC | CASSFVVAGASNEQYF
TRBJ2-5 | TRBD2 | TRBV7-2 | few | TGTGCCAGCAGCTTACAGGGCGGGAGAGAGACCCAGTACTTC | CASSLQGGRETQYF
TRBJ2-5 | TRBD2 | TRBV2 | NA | TGTGCCAGCAGCCCAAATGTAGCGGGTCACGATGAGACCCAGTACTTC | CASSPNVAGHDETQYF
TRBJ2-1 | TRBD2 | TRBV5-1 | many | TGCGCCAGCAGCACCCTAGCGGGAGCGGGCTACAATGAGCAGTTCTTC | CASSTLAGAGYNEQFF
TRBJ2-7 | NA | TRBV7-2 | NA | TGTGCCAGCAGTCGAGGCGGCCAATACGAGCAGTACTTC | CASSRGGQYEQYF
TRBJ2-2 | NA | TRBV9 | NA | TGTGCCAGCAGCGCCGTATCCGGGGAGCTGTTTTTT | CASSAVSGELFF
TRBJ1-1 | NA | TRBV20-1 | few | TGCAGTGCTGCCGACTCCGACCGTGCTTTCTTT | CSAADSDRAFF
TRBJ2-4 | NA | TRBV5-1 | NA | TGCGCCAGCAGCCCTGGTGGGGGTGACATTCAGTACTTC | CASSPGGGDIQYF
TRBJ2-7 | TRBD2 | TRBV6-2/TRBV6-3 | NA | TGTGCCAGCAGCACGGCGGCTAGCGGGAGCTACGAGCAGTACTTC | CASSTAASGSYEQYF
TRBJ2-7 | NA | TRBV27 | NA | TGTGCCAGCAGTTTAGGGCCCCTCAGGGCTAGTGAGCAGTACTTC | CASSLGPLRASEQYF
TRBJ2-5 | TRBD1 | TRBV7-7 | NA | TGTGCTAGCAGCTTCAACAGGGGGGAGACCCAGTACTTC | CASSFNRGETQYF
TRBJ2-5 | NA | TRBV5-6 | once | TGTGCCAGTGGGCAGGCTGGGGAGACCCAGTACTTC | CASGQAGETQYF
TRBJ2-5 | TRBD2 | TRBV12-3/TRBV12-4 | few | TGTGCCAGCAGTTCCAGTATCGGGACTAGCCAAGAGACCCAGTACTTC | CASSSSIGTSQETQYF
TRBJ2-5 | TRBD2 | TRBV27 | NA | TGTGCCAGCAGTTTATCGCCGGGACTAGCGGGCAACCAAGAGACCCAGTACTTC | CASSLSPGLAGNQETQYF